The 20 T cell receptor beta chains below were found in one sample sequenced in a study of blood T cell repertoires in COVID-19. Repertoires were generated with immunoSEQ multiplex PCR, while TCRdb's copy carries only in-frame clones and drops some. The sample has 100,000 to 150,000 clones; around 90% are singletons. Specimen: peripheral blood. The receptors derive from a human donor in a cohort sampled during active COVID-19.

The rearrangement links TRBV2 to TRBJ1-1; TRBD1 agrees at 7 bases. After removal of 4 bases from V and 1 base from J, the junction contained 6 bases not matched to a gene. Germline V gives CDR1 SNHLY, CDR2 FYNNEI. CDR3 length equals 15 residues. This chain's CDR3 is CASSVGRTGNTEAFF. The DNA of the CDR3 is TGTGCCAGCAGTGTTGGCAGGACAGGGAACACTGAAGCTTTCTTT.

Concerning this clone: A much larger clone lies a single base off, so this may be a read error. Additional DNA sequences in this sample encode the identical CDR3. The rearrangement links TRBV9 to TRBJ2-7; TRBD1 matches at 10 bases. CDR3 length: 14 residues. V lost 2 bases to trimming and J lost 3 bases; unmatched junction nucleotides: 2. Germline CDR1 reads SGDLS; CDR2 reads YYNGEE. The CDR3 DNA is TGTGCCAGCAGCGTTGGGACAGGGGTCTACGAGCAGTACTTC. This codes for CASSVGTGVYEQYF.

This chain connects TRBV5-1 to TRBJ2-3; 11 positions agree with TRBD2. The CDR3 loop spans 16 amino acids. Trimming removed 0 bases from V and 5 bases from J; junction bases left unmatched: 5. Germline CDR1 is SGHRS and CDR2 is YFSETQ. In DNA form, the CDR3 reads TGCGCCAGCAGCTTGGGCGCTAGCGGGGGGAGAGATACGCAGTATTTT. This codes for CASSLGASGGRDTQYF.

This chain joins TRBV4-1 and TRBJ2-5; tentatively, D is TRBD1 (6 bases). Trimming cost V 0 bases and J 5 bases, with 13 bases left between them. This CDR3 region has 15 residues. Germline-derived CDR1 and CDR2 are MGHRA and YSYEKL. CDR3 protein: CASSQEKTGRETQYF. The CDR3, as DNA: TGCGCCAGCAGCCAAGAGAAAACAGGGCGTGAGACCCAGTACTTC.

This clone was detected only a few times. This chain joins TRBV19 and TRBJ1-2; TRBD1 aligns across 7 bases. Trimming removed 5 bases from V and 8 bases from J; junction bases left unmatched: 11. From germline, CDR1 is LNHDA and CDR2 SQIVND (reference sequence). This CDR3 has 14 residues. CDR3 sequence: CASSDPDRVIGYTF. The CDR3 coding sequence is TGTGCCAGTAGTGACCCCGACAGGGTGATCGGCTACACCTTC.

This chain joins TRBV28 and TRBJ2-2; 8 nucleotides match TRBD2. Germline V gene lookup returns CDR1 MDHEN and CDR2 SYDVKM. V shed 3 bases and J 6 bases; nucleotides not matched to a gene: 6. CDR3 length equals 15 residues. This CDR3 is CASSFSGGRSGELFF. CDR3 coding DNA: TGTGCCAGCAGTTTCTCGGGAGGGCGGTCCGGGGAGCTGTTTTTT.

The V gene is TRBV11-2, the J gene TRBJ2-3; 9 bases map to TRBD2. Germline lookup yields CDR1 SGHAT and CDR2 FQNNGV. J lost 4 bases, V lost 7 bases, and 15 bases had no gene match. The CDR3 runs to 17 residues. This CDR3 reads CASIKGLLAGAADTQYF. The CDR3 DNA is TGTGCCAGCATCAAAGGGTTGTTAGCGGGAGCCGCAGATACGCAGTATTTT.

This CDR3 reads CASSLGTSGSGEQYF. In DNA form, the CDR3 reads TGTGCCAGCAGCTTAGGCACTAGCGGGAGTGGCGAGCAGTACTTC. The rearrangement joins TRBV5-4 to TRBJ2-7, with 11 bases identical to TRBD2. Germline assignment: CDR1 SGHNT and CDR2 YYREEE (reference sequence). J was trimmed by 6 bases and V by 2 bases; bases with no gene match: 7. The CDR3 is 15 residues long.

CDR3 bases: TGTGCCAGCAGCTCGGGAAACTACAATGAGCAGTTCTTC. Protein sequence: CASSSGNYNEQFF. This chain uses TRBV11-2 with TRBJ2-1, with D perhaps matching TRBD2 (5 bases). Germline V gene sequence: CDR1 SGHAT, CDR2 FQNNGV. The CDR3 totals 13 residues. Trimming removed 4 bases from V and 3 bases from J, with 7 bases in between.

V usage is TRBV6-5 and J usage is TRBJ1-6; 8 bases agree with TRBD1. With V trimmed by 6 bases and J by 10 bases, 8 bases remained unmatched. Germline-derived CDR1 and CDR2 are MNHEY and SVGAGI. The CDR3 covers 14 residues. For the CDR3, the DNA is TGTGCCAGCAGGGACAGGGTCGGGAGATCACCCCTCCACTTT. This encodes CASRDRVGRSPLHF.

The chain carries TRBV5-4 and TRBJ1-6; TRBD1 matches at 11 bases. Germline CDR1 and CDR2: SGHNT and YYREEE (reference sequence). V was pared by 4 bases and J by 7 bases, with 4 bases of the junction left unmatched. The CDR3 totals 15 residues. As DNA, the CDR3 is TGTGCCAGCAGCGCCCGGGACAGGGGGAATTCACCCCTCCACTTT. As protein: CASSARDRGNSPLHF. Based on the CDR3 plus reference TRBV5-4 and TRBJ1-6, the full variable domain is ETGVTQSPTHLIKTRGQQVTLRCSSQSGHNTVSWYQQALGQGPQFIFQYYREEENGRGNFPPRFSGLQFPNYSSELNVNALELDDSALYLCASSARDRGNSPLHFGNGTRLTVT.

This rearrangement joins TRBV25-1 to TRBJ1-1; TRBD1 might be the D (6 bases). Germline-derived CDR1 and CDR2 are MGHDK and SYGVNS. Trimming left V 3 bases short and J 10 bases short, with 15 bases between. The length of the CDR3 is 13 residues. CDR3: CASSDPHRDGAFF. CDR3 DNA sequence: TGTGCCAGCAGTGACCCTCACAGGGATGGAGCTTTCTTT.

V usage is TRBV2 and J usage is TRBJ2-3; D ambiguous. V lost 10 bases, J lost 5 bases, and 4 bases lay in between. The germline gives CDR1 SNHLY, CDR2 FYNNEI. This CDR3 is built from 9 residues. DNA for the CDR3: TGTGCCACGGGAGATACGCAGTATTTT. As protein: CATGDTQYF.

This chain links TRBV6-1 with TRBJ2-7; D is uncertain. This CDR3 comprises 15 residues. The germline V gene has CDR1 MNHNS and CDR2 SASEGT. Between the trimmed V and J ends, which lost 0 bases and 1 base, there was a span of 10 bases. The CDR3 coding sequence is TGTGCCAGCAGTGAAGCAACAGTCCTATCCTACGAGCAGTACTTC. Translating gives CASSEATVLSYEQYF.

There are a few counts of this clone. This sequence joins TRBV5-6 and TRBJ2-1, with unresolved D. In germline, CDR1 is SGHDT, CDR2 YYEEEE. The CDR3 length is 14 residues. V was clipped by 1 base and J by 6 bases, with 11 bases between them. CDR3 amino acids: CASSLIQARNEQFF. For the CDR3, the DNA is TGTGCCAGCAGCTTGATCCAGGCCCGCAATGAGCAGTTCTTC.

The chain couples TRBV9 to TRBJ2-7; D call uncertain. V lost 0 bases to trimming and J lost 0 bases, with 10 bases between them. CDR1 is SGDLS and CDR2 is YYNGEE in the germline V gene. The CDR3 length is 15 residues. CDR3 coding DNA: TGTGCCAGCAGCGTAGGACTCAAACCCTCCTACGAGCAGTACTTC. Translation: CASSVGLKPSYEQYF.

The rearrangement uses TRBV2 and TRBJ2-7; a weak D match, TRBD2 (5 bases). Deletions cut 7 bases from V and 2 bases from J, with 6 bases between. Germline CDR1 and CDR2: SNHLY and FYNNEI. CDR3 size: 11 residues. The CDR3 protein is CASTGAYEQYF. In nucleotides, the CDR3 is TGTGCCAGCACCGGGGCCTACGAGCAGTACTTC.

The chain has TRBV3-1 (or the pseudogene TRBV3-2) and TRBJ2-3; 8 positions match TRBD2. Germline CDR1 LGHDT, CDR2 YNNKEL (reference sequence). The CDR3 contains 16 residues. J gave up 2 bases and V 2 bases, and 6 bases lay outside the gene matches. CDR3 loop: CASSQSTSGFTDTQYF. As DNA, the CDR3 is TGTGCCAGCAGCCAATCCACTAGCGGTTTCACAGATACGCAGTATTTT.

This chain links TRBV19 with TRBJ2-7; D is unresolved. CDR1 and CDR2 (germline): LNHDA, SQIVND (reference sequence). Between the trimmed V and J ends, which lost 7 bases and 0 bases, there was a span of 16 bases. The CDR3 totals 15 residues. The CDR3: CASTPQRFSSYEQYF. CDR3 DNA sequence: TGTGCCAGTACCCCCCAGCGTTTCAGCTCCTACGAGCAGTACTTC.

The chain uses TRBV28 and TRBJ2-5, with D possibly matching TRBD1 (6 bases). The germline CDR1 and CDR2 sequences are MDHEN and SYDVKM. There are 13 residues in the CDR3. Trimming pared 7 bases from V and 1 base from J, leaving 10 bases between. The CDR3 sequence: CASTEQGQETQYF. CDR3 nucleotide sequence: TGTGCCAGCACCGAACAGGGCCAAGAGACCCAGTACTTC.